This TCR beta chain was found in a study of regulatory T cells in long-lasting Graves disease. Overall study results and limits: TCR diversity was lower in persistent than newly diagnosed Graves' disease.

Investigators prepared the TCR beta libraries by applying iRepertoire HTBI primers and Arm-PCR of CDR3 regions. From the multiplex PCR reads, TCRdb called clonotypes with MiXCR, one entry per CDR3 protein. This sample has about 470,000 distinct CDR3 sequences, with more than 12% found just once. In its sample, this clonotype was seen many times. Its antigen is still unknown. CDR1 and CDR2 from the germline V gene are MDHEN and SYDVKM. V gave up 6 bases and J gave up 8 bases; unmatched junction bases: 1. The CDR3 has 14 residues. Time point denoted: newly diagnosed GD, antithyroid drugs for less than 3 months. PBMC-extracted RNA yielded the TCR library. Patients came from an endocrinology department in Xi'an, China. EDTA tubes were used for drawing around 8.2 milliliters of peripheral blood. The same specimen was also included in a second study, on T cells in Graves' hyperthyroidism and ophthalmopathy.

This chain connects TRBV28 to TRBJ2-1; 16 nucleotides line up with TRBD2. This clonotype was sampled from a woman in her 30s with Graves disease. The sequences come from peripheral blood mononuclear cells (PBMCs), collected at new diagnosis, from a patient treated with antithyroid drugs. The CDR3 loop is CASRGTSGRDEQFF. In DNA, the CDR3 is TGTGCCAGCAGGGGGACTAGCGGGAGGGATGAGCAGTTCTTC. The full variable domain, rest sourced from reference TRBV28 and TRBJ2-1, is DVKVTQSSRYLVKRTGEKVFLECVQDMDHENMFWYRQDPGLGLRLIYFSYDVKMKEKGDIPEGYSVSREKKERFSLILESASTNQTSMYLCASRGTSGRDEQFFGPGTRLTVL.